One T cell receptor (beta chain) is described in this entry. Expressed TCRB transcripts were sequenced because the isolated RNA had all been reverse transcribed beforehand. The protocol was immunoSEQ multiplex PCR, while the TCRdb copy is restricted to in-frame clones and leaves out a portion. The repertoire holds around 500,000 clones, with approximately 10% as singletons. The germline gives CDR1 SQVTM, CDR2 ANQGSEA. CDR3 length: 11 amino acids. Deletions cut 7 bases from V and 9 bases from J, with 15 bases between. The data were taken from a study of beta chain features in type 1 diabetes. Sequenced input: naive CD4+ T cells from blood. This chain joins TRBV29-1 and TRBJ1-1, with D unclear. This sequence originates from a woman between 18 and 29 years old in good health. CDR3 region: CSALPVRKAFF. In DNA, the CDR3 is TGCAGCGCGCTTCCAGTTCGTAAAGCTTTCTTT.